These 3 T cell receptor beta chains were all obtained from the same sample, sequenced in a study of blood T cell repertoires in COVID-19. This table comes from immunoSEQ multiplex PCR, and its TCRdb copy is limited to in-frame clones, with some not included. Of approximately 430,000 clones in the sample, about nine tenths were seen once. The sample taken for sequencing was peripheral blood. All receptors come from a woman aged 25-40 years with active or convalescent COVID-19.

The rearrangement uses TRBV13 and TRBJ2-1; 8 bases are shared with TRBD1. The germline V gene has CDR1 PRHDT and CDR2 FYEKMQ (reference sequence). Germline trimming cut 5 bases from V and 10 bases from J; bases unmatched to any gene: 10. This CDR3 spans 14 amino acids. CDR3: CASSGRTGLGEQFF. The DNA for the CDR3 is TGTGCCAGCAGCGGACGGACAGGGTTGGGGGAGCAGTTCTTC.

The J gene is TRBJ1-1, the V gene TRBV20-1; possibly TRBD1 for D (5 bases). The germline V gene encodes CDR1 DFQATT and CDR2 SNEGSKA (reference sequence). The CDR3 has 11 residues. The CDR3 reads CGAGGLTEAFF. DNA of the CDR3: TGCGGGGCAGGTGGTTTAACTGAAGCTTTCTTT.

The count of this clone is one. The chain combines TRBV27 with TRBJ1-5; the D is unclear. CDR3 size: 14 residues. The V gene's germline CDR1 is MNHEY and CDR2 SMNVEV (reference sequence). The V end was cut by 4 bases, the J end by 6 bases, with 13 bases between. Here the CDR3 DNA reads TGTGCCAGCAGTTCCCCTTCCCGGGGTCAGCCCCAGCATTTT. It translates to CASSSPSRGQPQHF.